The source of this TCR beta chain is a study of cytomegalovirus exposure and HLA in healthy donors. Points from the study as a whole: By a later analysis, the bulk of CMV-associated TCR beta chains appeared HLA-restricted. As was reported, the HLA-A and HLA-B alleles of most subjects were accurately predicted from TCR beta sequences. TCR beta V segments were, for the most part, productive about 90% or about 30% of the time in an earlier analysis.

As concerns this clone: The antigen is not known.

PCR amplification relied on 60 Vbeta primers (plus 13 Jbeta primers). Here immunoSEQ multiplex PCR was the method, and the copy in TCRdb shows in-frame clones only, minus some. The sample yields over 130,000 clones, roughly three quarters seen once. The receptor was isolated from a woman aged 25 to 39 in good health and CMV-seronegative. The sample comprised PBMCs.

This CDR3 is CASRSGGADYEQYF. Written as DNA, the CDR3 is TGTGCCAGCAGGTCCGGGGGAGCGGACTACGAGCAGTACTTC. The chain combines TRBV28 with TRBJ2-7; tentative D call: TRBD2 (6 bases). Between the trimmed V and J ends, which lost 6 bases and 3 bases, there was a span of 15 bases. Germline assignment: CDR1 MDHEN and CDR2 SYDVKM. The CDR3 is made up of 14 amino acids.